This TCR beta chain appears in the sequencing data of a study of blood T cell repertoires in COVID-19. The CDR3 is made up of 13 amino acids. V gave up 6 bases and J gave up 12 bases, with 18 bases separating them. CDR1 and CDR2 from the germline V gene are KGHSH and LQKENI. Libraries were prepared by immunoSEQ multiplex PCR; TCRdb keeps only in-frame clonotypes and omits some of them. The top ten clones hold around 4.8% of a sample with about 81,000 clones, around 90% of them seen once. The rearrangement joins TRBV18 to TRBJ2-1; TRBD2 might be the D (5 bases). The specimen sequenced was peripheral blood. This sequence was found in a woman of 80 years or more with acute or convalescent COVID-19. CDR3 nucleotide sequence: TGTGCCAGCTCCCTAAATTGGGGAGAGCGGCAGTTCTTC. The encoded protein is CASSLNWGERQFF.